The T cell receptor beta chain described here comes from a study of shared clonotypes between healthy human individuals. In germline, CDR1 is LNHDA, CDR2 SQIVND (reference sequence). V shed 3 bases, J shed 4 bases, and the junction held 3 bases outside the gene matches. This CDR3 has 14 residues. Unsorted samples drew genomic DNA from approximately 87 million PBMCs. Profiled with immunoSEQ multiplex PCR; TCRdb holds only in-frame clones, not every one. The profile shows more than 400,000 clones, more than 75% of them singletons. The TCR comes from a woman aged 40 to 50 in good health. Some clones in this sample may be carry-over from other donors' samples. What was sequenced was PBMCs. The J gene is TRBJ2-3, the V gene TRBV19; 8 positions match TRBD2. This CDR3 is CASSISGAADTQYF. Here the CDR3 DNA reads TGTGCCAGTAGTATTAGCGGGGCGGCAGATACGCAGTATTTT.